These 25 T cell receptor beta chains were all obtained from the same sample, sequenced in a study of early T cells in non-severe SARS-CoV-2 infection. TCRdb re-derived calls from the 5' RACE reads in MiXCR, one entry per CDR3 protein. The repertoire has about 58,000 distinct CDR3 sequences, more than 10% of them found once; the top ten carry approximately 1.1%. The input for sequencing was whole blood, taken at baseline. The receptors were sampled from an adult who was a healthcare worker with PCR-confirmed SARS-CoV-2 infection or an uninfected control (not recorded which). The donor label of this sample is uncertain.

The rearrangement uses TRBV6-1 and TRBJ2-3; TRBD1 is a possible D gene (6 bases). The germline gives CDR1 MNHNS, CDR2 SASEGT. The CDR3 loop spans 17 amino acids. The germline V and J ends were trimmed by 4 bases and 1 base, with 18 bases remaining between them. CDR3: CASSVDRQAAGTDTQYF. The CDR3, as DNA: TGTGCCAGCAGTGTCGATAGACAGGCTGCCGGCACAGATACGCAGTATTTT.

This clonotype occurred many times. This chain uses TRBV29-1 with TRBJ1-2; 9 bases match TRBD1. J gave up 8 bases and V 6 bases, and 13 bases lay outside the gene matches. Per germline, CDR1 SQVTM and CDR2 ANQGSEA. This CDR3 comprises 14 residues. CDR3 coding DNA: TGCAGCGTGGACGTTGACAGGGGGGCAAAGGGCTACACCTTC. Translated, it gives CSVDVDRGAKGYTF.

This chain connects TRBV5-1 to TRBJ2-5; D tentatively reads TRBD1 or TRBD2 (6 bases each). The CDR3 covers 15 residues. CDR1 is SGHRS, CDR2 YFSETQ, per germline. Trimming took off 6 bases at V and 4 bases at J, with 19 bases between the two ends. CDR3 region: CASTERFGGRETQYF. In DNA form, the CDR3 reads TGCGCCAGCACCGAGAGGTTCGGGGGCCGAGAGACCCAGTACTTC.

This clonotype came up a few times. The chain is built from TRBV12-3 or TRBV12-4 and TRBJ2-3, with 11 bases aligning to TRBD2. V lost 1 base, J lost 2 bases, and 2 bases stayed unmatched. This CDR3 is 16 amino acids long. The CDR3 spells CASSLVAGGPTDTQYF. CDR3 nucleotides: TGTGCCAGCAGTTTAGTAGCGGGGGGGCCCACAGATACGCAGTATTTT.

This chain uses TRBV2 with TRBJ2-7; 9 bases align to TRBD1. After removal of 1 base from V and 5 bases from J, the junction contained 6 bases not matched to a gene. The germline V gene encodes CDR1 SNHLY and CDR2 FYNNEI. The CDR3 is 15 amino acids. CDR3 amino acids: CASSEGGTGIDEQYV. For the CDR3, the DNA is TGTGCCAGCAGTGAAGGGGGGACAGGGATCGACGAGCAGTACGTC.

The chain has TRBV7-9 and TRBJ2-3; D is tentatively TRBD1 or TRBD2 (5 bases each). The germline V and J ends were trimmed by 0 bases and 4 bases, with 17 bases remaining between them. The CDR3 consists of 17 residues. CDR1 is SEHNR and CDR2 is FQNEAQ in the germline V gene (reference sequence). The CDR3 is CASSLALGRIRADTQYF. For the CDR3, the DNA is TGTGCCAGCAGCTTAGCTCTGGGACGAATTCGGGCAGATACGCAGTATTTT.

The chain uses TRBV7-6 and TRBJ2-1; 7 bases align to TRBD1. The V gene's germline CDR1 is SGHVS and CDR2 FNYEAQ. The CDR3 length is 15 residues. V lost 4 bases, J lost 1 base, and 4 bases stayed unmatched. The CDR3 DNA follows: TGTGCCAGCAGCTCCCGACAGGGATCCTACAATGAGCAGTTCTTC. Translating it yields CASSSRQGSYNEQFF.

This clonotype was observed a handful of times. The gene calls are TRBV11-2 and TRBJ1-1; D remains ambiguous. V lost 2 bases and J lost 1, with 8 bases in between. There are 14 residues in the CDR3. Germline loops: CDR1 SGHAT, CDR2 FQNNGV. CDR3 in amino acids: CASSLTGTNTEAFF. CDR3 DNA sequence: TGTGCCAGCAGCTTAACGGGAACGAACACTGAAGCTTTCTTT. Together with reference TRBV11-2 and TRBJ1-1, the CDR3 gives the full variable domain: EAGVAQSPRYKIIEKRQSVAFWCNPISGHATLYWYQQILGQGPKLLIQFQNNGVVDDSQLPKDRFSAERLKGVDSTLKIQPAKLEDSAVYLCASSLTGTNTEAFFGQGTRLTVV.

This clonotype turned up a few times. The rearrangement joins TRBV27 to TRBJ2-3, with a tentative D call TRBD1 (7 bases). The CDR3 has 15 amino acids. Looked up from germline, CDR1 is MNHEY and CDR2 is SMNVEV (reference sequence). Trimming shortened V by 5 bases and J by 4 bases, and 16 bases separated the two germline ends. DNA for the CDR3: TGTGCCAGCAGTACCTTGGACAGGAGGGCAGATACGCAGTATTTT. Translating gives CASSTLDRRADTQYF.

This clonotype came up many times. The genes are TRBV12-3 or TRBV12-4 and TRBJ2-3; 8 positions agree with TRBD2. The CDR3 totals 14 residues. The V gene end was trimmed by 6 bases and the J gene end by 4 bases; junction bases not matched to a gene: 6. Here the CDR3 DNA reads TGTGCCAGCAGGGACGGCGGGGGGTCAGATACGCAGTATTTT. It codes for CASRDGGGSDTQYF.

This clonotype was seen a handful of times. The rearrangement joins TRBV19 to TRBJ2-3; 15 nucleotides align to TRBD2. There are 17 residues in the CDR3. J was trimmed by 2 bases and V by 7 bases; bases with no gene match: 7. CDR1 and CDR2 from the germline V gene are LNHDA and SQIVND (reference sequence). The DNA of the CDR3 is TGTGCCAGTACCCCCGGGACTAGCGGGGGGTACACAGATACGCAGTATTTT. Protein: CASTPGTSGGYTDTQYF.

This chain connects TRBV2 to TRBJ2-7; 10 bases match TRBD2. CDR3 length: 15 amino acids. J was trimmed by 3 bases and V by 5 bases; bases with no gene match: 7. The germline V gene encodes CDR1 SNHLY and CDR2 FYNNEI. The DNA of the CDR3 is TGTGCCAGCAGTAAGATTAGACTAGCGGGCTACGAGCAGTACGTC. It translates to CASSKIRLAGYEQYV.

CDR3 sequence reads: CSVISGGAGDTQYF. In DNA, the CDR3 is TGCAGCGTTATATCCGGGGGGGCCGGTGATACGCAGTATTTT. The chain links TRBV29-1 to TRBJ2-3, with 8 bases that match TRBD2. The V segment lost 5 bases and the J segment 6 bases; nucleotides outside the gene matches: 10. CDR3 size: 14 residues. Looked up from germline, CDR1 is SQVTM and CDR2 is ANQGSEA.

At least ten counts were recorded for this clonotype. V is TRBV2 and J is TRBJ2-1, with D perhaps matching TRBD1 (6 bases). V was clipped by 1 base and J by 7 bases, with 14 bases between them. Per the germline V gene, CDR1 is SNHLY and CDR2 is FYNNEI. This CDR3 is 15 amino acids long. The DNA for the CDR3 is TGTGCCAGCAGTGAAGTACAGGGATTGGGGAATGAGCAGTTCTTC. Translation: CASSEVQGLGNEQFF.

The chain joins TRBV20-1 to TRBJ2-1; 8 bases line up with TRBD2. CDR1 and CDR2 (germline): DFQATT, SNEGSKA (reference sequence). V gave up 1 base and J gave up 0 bases; unmatched junction bases: 2. The CDR3 covers 15 residues. CDR3: CSARGSGDSYNEQFF. CDR3 nucleotide sequence: TGCAGTGCTAGAGGTAGCGGGGACTCCTACAATGAGCAGTTCTTC.

J is TRBJ1-2 and V is TRBV20-1, with TRBD1 matching over 7 bases. The CDR3 contains 14 residues. The junction had 14 bases not matched to a gene; V was cut back by 5 bases and J by 8 bases. The V gene's germline CDR1 is DFQATT and CDR2 SNEGSKA (reference sequence). The CDR3 region has the DNA TGCAGTGCTTCTCAAGGGACAGCGTCCAGCGGCTACACCTTC. Translating it yields CSASQGTASSGYTF.

The chain joins TRBV10-3 to TRBJ2-7; D may be TRBD1 (6 bases). The CDR3 loop spans 14 amino acids. Germline lookup yields CDR1 ENHRY and CDR2 SYGVKD. The V and J ends lost 4 bases and 2 bases respectively, with 12 bases between them. CDR3 sequence (DNA): TGTGCCATCAGTGCCCTAGGGGGAGCCTACGAGCAGTACGTC. It specifies CAISALGGAYEQYV.

A few counts support this clonotype. This chain uses TRBV6-4 with TRBJ1-5; the match to TRBD1 covers 10 bases. The germline V gene has CDR1 MRHNA and CDR2 SNTAGT. V trimming: 6 bases; J trimming: 3 bases; junction bases outside the gene matches: 8. This CDR3 has 16 residues. The CDR3 DNA reads as TGTGCCAGCAGGAGGGGACAGGGGATTAACAATCAGCCCCAGCATTTT. Translated: CASRRGQGINNQPQHF.

In its sample, this clonotype was seen a few times. The chain employs TRBV5-1 and TRBJ2-3; 10 bases are shared with TRBD2. Per the germline V gene, CDR1 is SGHRS and CDR2 is YFSETQ. V shed 7 bases and J 6 bases; nucleotides not matched to a gene: 26. The CDR3 has 20 amino acids. CDR3 protein: CASAVLSVLAGAPGRDTQYF. CDR3 coding DNA: TGCGCCAGCGCTGTTCTGTCGGTCCTAGCGGGGGCGCCAGGTCGTGATACGCAGTATTTT.

This clonotype was detected ten times or more. The V and J genes are TRBV12-3 or TRBV12-4 and TRBJ1-2, with D tentatively TRBD1 (5 bases). V was trimmed by 2 bases and J by 4 bases, leaving 11 bases between them. CDR3 length: 14 residues. DNA of the CDR3: TGTGCCAGCAGTTTAAATGGGGACCTCTATGGCTACACCTTC. Protein: CASSLNGDLYGYTF.

The chain combines TRBV12-3 or TRBV12-4 with TRBJ1-3; no definite D call. The CDR3 is made up of 15 amino acids. Trimming removed 1 base from V and 4 bases from J, with 11 bases in between. The CDR3 sequence is CASSLGQTQGNTIYF. CDR3 coding DNA: TGTGCCAGCAGTTTAGGGCAGACACAAGGAAACACCATATATTTT.

This clonotype was seen more than once but under ten times. The chain has TRBV7-9 and TRBJ1-5, with D maybe TRBD1 (5 bases). The CDR3 has 12 amino acids. V lost 5 bases, J lost 9 bases, and 11 bases lay in between. Germline V gives CDR1 SEHNR, CDR2 FQNEAQ (reference sequence). CDR3 loop: CASSHPGGPQHF. For the CDR3, the DNA is TGTGCCAGCAGCCATCCTGGGGGGCCCCAGCATTTT.

This chain uses TRBV7-9 with TRBJ1-2, with TRBD1 as a possible D gene (6 bases). Trimming cost V 8 bases and J 4 bases, with 17 bases left between them. The CDR3 is 14 amino acids. The germline CDR1 and CDR2 sequences are SEHNR and FQNEAQ (reference sequence). The CDR3 region is CASSSLGGVYGYTF. The CDR3 DNA reads as TGTGCCAGCTCCTCCTTAGGGGGGGTCTATGGCTACACCTTC. The whole variable domain, remainder taken from reference TRBV7-9 and TRBJ1-2, is DTGVSQNPRHKITKRGQNVTFRCDPISEHNRLYWYRQTLGQGPEFLTYFQNEAQLEKSRLLSDRFSAERPKGSFSTLEIQRTEQGDSAMYLCASSSLGGVYGYTFGSGTRLTVV.

The rearrangement links TRBV20-1 to TRBJ2-3; 9 bases fit TRBD2. CDR1 is DFQATT, CDR2 SNEGSKA, per germline (reference sequence). CDR3 size: 15 residues. The junction had 8 bases not matched to a gene; V was cut back by 5 bases and J by 2 bases. As DNA, the CDR3 is TGCAGTGCTCCCGGGGCGGGGGGGCCCACAGATACGCAGTATTTT. Its protein is CSAPGAGGPTDTQYF.

This clonotype was counted many times. The V and J genes are TRBV4-1 and TRBJ1-4; D ambiguous. CDR3 size: 17 residues. Germline V gene lookup returns CDR1 MGHRA and CDR2 YSYEKL. V shed 1 base and J shed 8 bases, with 20 bases lying between them. CDR3 in amino acids: CASSQVGQRRDREKLFF. Written as DNA, the CDR3 is TGCGCCAGCAGCCAAGTCGGCCAAAGGCGGGATCGGGAAAAACTGTTTTTT.